The 16 T cell receptor beta chains listed next were all sequenced from one sample in a study of cytomegalovirus exposure and HLA in healthy donors. Amplification used 60 Vbeta primers and 13 Jbeta primers. Assay: immunoSEQ multiplex PCR; the TCRdb copy retains only in-frame clones and omits some. The sample lists around 170,000 clones, roughly 80% seen once, with roughly 0.8% in the top ten. The sample consisted of PBMCs. These receptors all come from a woman younger than 30 in good health and CMV-seronegative.

This sequence joins TRBV4-1 and TRBJ2-7; 9 bases agree with TRBD2. V shed 0 bases and J 3 bases; nucleotides not matched to a gene: 9. The CDR3 consists of 17 residues. The germline CDR1 and CDR2 sequences are MGHRA and YSYEKL. CDR3 region: CASSQDILREGVYEQYF. The CDR3 nucleotides read TGCGCCAGCAGCCAAGATATCTTGCGGGAGGGGGTCTACGAGCAGTACTTC.

The chain recombines TRBV7-9 with TRBJ2-2; D remains ambiguous. The CDR3 spans 13 residues. Deletions cut 2 bases from V and 4 bases from J, with 5 bases between. CDR1 is SEHNR and CDR2 is FQNEAQ in the germline V gene (reference sequence). CDR3: CASSLTGTGELFF. The CDR3 DNA sequence: TGTGCCAGCAGCTTAACCGGCACCGGGGAGCTGTTTTTT.

The rearrangement links TRBV5-1 to TRBJ2-1, with 11 bases lining up with TRBD2. The CDR3 sequence is 14 residues long. CDR1 is SGHRS, CDR2 YFSETQ, per germline. The J segment lost 5 bases and the V segment lost 4 bases, leaving 2 bases of the junction unmatched. The CDR3 sequence is CASSQTSGNNEQFF. The CDR3 nucleotides read TGCGCCAGCAGCCAGACTAGCGGGAACAATGAGCAGTTCTTC.

This chain joins TRBV30 and TRBJ1-5; 9 positions match TRBD1. Germline lookup yields CDR1 GTSNPN and CDR2 SVGIG (reference sequence). J was trimmed by 7 bases and V by 3 bases; bases with no gene match: 7. The CDR3 consists of 14 residues. The CDR3 bases are TGTGCCTGGAGCCCCGGGACAGGGTCACAGCCCCAGCATTTT. It specifies CAWSPGTGSQPQHF.

The sample holds one count of this clone. V gene TRBV7-6 combines with J gene TRBJ2-7; 12 bases match TRBD2. Germline CDR1 SGHVS, CDR2 FNYEAQ. This CDR3 has 15 amino acids. Trimming cost V 5 bases and J 5 bases; bases outside gene matches: 7. The CDR3 spells CASSETSGRGDEQYF. For the CDR3, the DNA is TGTGCCAGCAGCGAGACTAGCGGGAGAGGGGACGAGCAGTACTTC.

V is TRBV19 and J is TRBJ1-3; D is possibly TRBD1 (5 bases). The CDR3 is 15 residues long. CDR1 and CDR2 from the germline V gene are LNHDA and SQIVND (reference sequence). V was pared by 6 bases and J by 0 bases, with 12 bases between. The CDR3 DNA sequence: TGTGCCAGTAGACCCCTCGACAGCTCTGGAAACACCATATATTTT. Protein sequence: CASRPLDSSGNTIYF.

The chain employs TRBV6-4 and TRBJ2-3; D call uncertain. V was pared by 0 bases and J by 2 bases, with 9 bases between. The CDR3 extends over 15 amino acids. The germline gives CDR1 MRHNA, CDR2 SNTAGT. CDR3 loop: CASSDSPGITDTQYF. The CDR3 region has the DNA TGTGCCAGCAGTGACTCTCCAGGAATCACAGATACGCAGTATTTT.

This clone was detected a few times. V is TRBV18 and J is TRBJ1-6, with 8 bases that match TRBD1. V gave up 2 bases and J gave up 5 bases; unmatched junction bases: 5. The CDR3 loop spans 16 amino acids. Germline V gene lookup returns CDR1 KGHSH and CDR2 LQKENI. The DNA of the CDR3 is TGTGCCAGCTCACCATCAACAGGGGGGGATAATTCACCCCTCCACTTT. It is translated as CASSPSTGGDNSPLHF. Drawing the rest from reference TRBV18 and TRBJ1-6, the complete variable domain is NAGVMQNPRHLVRRRGQEARLRCSPMKGHSHVYWYRQLPEEGLKFMVYLQKENIIDESGMPKERFSAEFPKEGPSILRIQQVVRGDSAAYFCASSPSTGGDNSPLHFGNGTRLTVT.

This chain links TRBV6-5 with TRBJ2-7; D is possibly TRBD2 (5 bases). The V gene lost 5 bases and the J gene lost 2 bases, with 16 bases spanning the gap. The germline CDR1 and CDR2 sequences are MNHEY and SVGAGI. The CDR3 sequence is 15 residues long. The CDR3 DNA follows: TGTGCCAGCAGTCTTTCGGGGAGCCCTACCTACGAGCAGTACTTC. It codes for CASSLSGSPTYEQYF.

The gene calls are TRBV6-4 and TRBJ2-6; 10 nucleotides align to TRBD1. CDR3 length: 18 amino acids. V was pared by 0 bases and J by 4 bases, with 6 bases of the junction left unmatched. Germline V gene data show CDR1 as MRHNA and CDR2 as SNTAGT. Here the CDR3 DNA reads TGTGCCAGCAGTGACTCGTGGGGACAGGGGTTGGGGGCCAACGTCCTGACTTTC. Translated, it gives CASSDSWGQGLGANVLTF.

Notes on this clone: The same CDR3 arises from other DNA sequences in this sample as well. The rearrangement uses TRBV5-1 and TRBJ2-7; 12 bases fit TRBD1. Germline CDR1 reads SGHRS; CDR2 reads YFSETQ. V gave up 4 bases and J gave up 6 bases; unmatched junction bases: 5. The CDR3 is 14 amino acids. Here the CDR3 DNA reads TGCGCCAGCAGCCTGGGACAGGGGGCGCGCGAGCAGTACTTC. Protein sequence: CASSLGQGAREQYF. Combining the CDR3 with reference TRBV5-1 and TRBJ2-7 gives the whole variable domain KAGVTQTPRYLIKTRGQQVTLSCSPISGHRSVSWYQQTPGQGLQFLFEYFSETQRNKGNFPGRFSGRQFSNSRSEMNVSTLELGDSALYLCASSLGQGAREQYFGPGTRLTVT.

The rearrangement uses TRBV5-1 and TRBJ2-5; 11 nucleotides line up with TRBD2. With V trimmed by 4 bases and J by 3 bases, 2 bases remained unmatched. This CDR3 has 14 amino acids. Germline assignment: CDR1 SGHRS and CDR2 YFSETQ. The CDR3 here is CASSPGLAEETQYF. In nucleotides, the CDR3 is TGCGCCAGCAGCCCGGGACTAGCGGAAGAGACCCAGTACTTC.

This clone was seen once. V usage is TRBV7-9 and J usage is TRBJ1-2, with D maybe TRBD1 (5 bases). This CDR3 spans 15 amino acids. Germline-derived CDR1 and CDR2 are SEHNR and FQNEAQ (reference sequence). V lost 5 bases, J lost 2 bases, and 15 bases lay in between. This CDR3 reads CASSAFRDTNYGYTF. The CDR3 DNA is TGTGCCAGCAGCGCCTTCAGGGATACGAACTATGGCTACACCTTC.

The chain's CDR3 is CACQPYAGNNEQFF. The CDR3 DNA reads as TGTGCCTGCCAGCCCTACGCGGGAAACAATGAGCAGTTCTTC. This rearrangement joins TRBV28 to TRBJ2-1, with D possibly TRBD2 on 6 matching bases. Germline loops: CDR1 MDHEN, CDR2 SYDVKM. The V end was cut by 11 bases, the J end by 5 bases, with 19 bases between. This CDR3 is built from 14 residues.

The chain couples TRBV10-3 to TRBJ2-5, with 8 bases matching TRBD1. V shed 3 bases, J shed 0 bases, and the junction held 3 bases outside the gene matches. The CDR3 length is 15 residues. The germline gives CDR1 ENHRY, CDR2 SYGVKD. The CDR3 DNA follows: TGTGCCATCAGTGACTCGACAGGGGACCAAGAGACCCAGTACTTC. It yields the protein CAISDSTGDQETQYF.

Of note for this clone: The same CDR3 is also encoded by other DNA sequences in this sample. This rearrangement joins TRBV4-1 to TRBJ1-6; D gene unclear. V lost 0 bases, J lost 6 bases, and 15 bases lay in between. Germline lookup yields CDR1 MGHRA and CDR2 YSYEKL. This CDR3 has 17 amino acids. The CDR3: CASSQDHLLRGNSPLHF. The DNA of the CDR3 is TGCGCCAGCAGCCAAGATCATCTCTTACGAGGTAATTCACCCCTCCACTTT.